The T cell receptor beta chain under discussion was sequenced for a study of Graves' ophthalmopathy and Graves' hyperthyroidism. Study-level results: Blood samples also showed most expanded thyroid clonotypes exceeding 0.001 frequency. In separating ophthalmopathy from stable hyperthyroidism, a 13-signature model achieved 87.88% sensitivity and around 80% specificity.

Pregnant or lactating patients and those with other autoimmune diseases or uncontrolled infections were excluded. Concerning this clonotype: Antigen unknown.

CDR3 length: 15 residues. Per germline, CDR1 KGHDR and CDR2 SFDVKD. With 1 base clipped from V and 7 bases from J, the junction kept 2 bases outside the gene matches. The study amplified TCR beta CDR3 regions using RNA transcripts. Investigators did first-round RT-PCR with HTBI primers, then second-round multiplex PCR. MiXCR, applied by TCRdb to the multiplex PCR reads, yields one record per CDR3 protein. The sample lists approximately 640,000 distinct CDR3 sequences, about 40% occurring once. The TCR originated in an adult man with Graves' ophthalmopathy. The chain combines TRBV24-1 with TRBJ1-4, with 10 nucleotides matching TRBD1. Sequencing was done on a sample of peripheral blood. CDR3 nucleotides: TGTGCCACCAGTGATTTTCGGGACAGGGGTGAAAAACTGTTTTTT. Protein sequence: CATSDFRDRGEKLFF.